This T cell receptor (beta chain) came from a study of identical twins. This clonotype was counted only a few times. One entry per CDR3 protein results from TCRdb running MiXCR on the 5' RACE reads. This sample has 260,000 or so distinct CDR3 sequences, with approximately 7.9% found just once. V dropped 0 bases and J dropped 6 bases, with 22 bases sitting between them. CDR1 and CDR2 (germline): DFQATT, SNEGSKA (reference sequence). The CDR3 length is 17 residues. This sample was shared with a second study, whose subject was yellow fever vaccine responses in identical twins.

This clonotype originated in a woman aged 18-29 years in good health. The rearrangement links TRBV20-1 to TRBJ2-3; D assignment may be TRBD1 or TRBD2 (6 bases each). What was sequenced was CD8+ T cells sorted from blood. CDR3 region: CSARDPEGEAPSDTQYF. CDR3 coding DNA: TGCAGTGCTAGAGATCCGGAGGGGGAGGCCCCTTCCGATACGCAGTATTTT.